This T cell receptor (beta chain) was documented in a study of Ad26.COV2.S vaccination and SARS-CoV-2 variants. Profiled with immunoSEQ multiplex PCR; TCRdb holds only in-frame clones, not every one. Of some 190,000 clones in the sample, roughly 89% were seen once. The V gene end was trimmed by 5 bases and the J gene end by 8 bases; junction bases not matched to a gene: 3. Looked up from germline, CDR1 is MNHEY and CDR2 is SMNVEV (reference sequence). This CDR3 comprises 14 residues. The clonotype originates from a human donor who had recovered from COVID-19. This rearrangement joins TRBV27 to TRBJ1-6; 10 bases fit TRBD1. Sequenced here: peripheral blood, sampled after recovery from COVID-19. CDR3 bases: TGTGCCAGCAGTATCGGGACAGGGGATTCACCCCTCCACTTT. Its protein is CASSIGTGDSPLHF.